This T cell receptor (beta chain) was sequenced in a study of CD8 T cells in Susac syndrome. The overall study: At blood draw, Susac syndrome patients were therapy-naive, on corticosteroids, or on intravenous immunoglobulin alone.

TCR beta sequences were obtained from blood CD8+ and CD4+ T cells. After extraction with the RNeasy kit, roughly 0.5 to 1 ug of the RNA was reverse transcribed using random hexamers. Coverage of TCR beta CDR3 amplification by immunoSEQ multiplex PCR extended to 54 Vbeta and 13 Jbeta. TCRdb independently ran MiXCR on the immunoSEQ multiplex PCR reads; one entry per CDR3 protein. The sample lists under 150,000 distinct CDR3 sequences, more than 85% seen once, with more than 0.14% in the top ten. Points from the study as a whole: Regarding the TCR sequencing and HLA analysis, the study admitted that a relatively small number of individuals were involved.

This CDR3 is built from 13 residues. Trimming shortened V by 5 bases and J by 6 bases, and 8 bases separated the two germline ends. Per germline, CDR1 ENHRY and CDR2 SYGVKD. Notes on this clonotype: Its specificity is not known.

The sequencing sample was made of CD4+ T cells from PBMCs. The TCR originated in a human donor with Susac syndrome. V gene TRBV10-3 combines with J gene TRBJ1-6; perhaps TRBD1 as D (5 bases). CDR3 sequence: CAISPDSNSPLHF. The CDR3 DNA reads as TGTGCCATCAGTCCCGACAGTAATTCACCCCTCCACTTT.